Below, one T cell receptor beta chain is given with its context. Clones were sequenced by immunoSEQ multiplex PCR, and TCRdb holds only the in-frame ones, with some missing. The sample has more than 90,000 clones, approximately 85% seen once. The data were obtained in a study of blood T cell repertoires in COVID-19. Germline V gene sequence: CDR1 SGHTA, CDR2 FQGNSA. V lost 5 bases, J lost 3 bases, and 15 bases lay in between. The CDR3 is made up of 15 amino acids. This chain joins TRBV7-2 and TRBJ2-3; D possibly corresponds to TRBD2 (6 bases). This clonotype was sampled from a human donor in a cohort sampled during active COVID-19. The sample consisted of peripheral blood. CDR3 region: CASSRPGERTDTQYF. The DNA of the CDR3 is TGTGCCAGCAGCCGTCCGGGGGAGAGGACAGATACGCAGTATTTT.